This TCR beta chain was identified during a study of regulatory T cells in long-lasting Graves disease. Study outcomes and limitations: Persistent Graves' patients showed reduced TCR diversity versus newly diagnosed patients. Analysis covered peripheral blood alone, not thyroid tissue. In persistent patients, shared public clonotypes (more than 2,500) outnumbered those in new patients (roughly 1,000).

Points on this clonotype: Its antigen is not known.

Assembly of TCR beta libraries relied on iRepertoire HTBI primers together with Arm-PCR of CDR3 regions. TCRdb recomputed calls from the multiplex PCR reads with MiXCR, one row per CDR3 protein. This sample has about 430,000 distinct CDR3 sequences, with roughly a fifth found just once. The sample's time point: persistent/refractory GD, antithyroid drugs over 5 years with positive TRAb. The TCR library was prepared using RNA isolated from PBMCs. V lost 3 bases and J lost 2, with 7 bases in between. CDR1 is SGHTA, CDR2 FQGNSA, per germline. The CDR3 contains 13 residues. The specimen was peripheral blood mononuclear cells (PBMCs), collected when the disease was refractory, from a patient treated with antithyroid drugs. The genes are TRBV7-2 and TRBJ1-1; D call uncertain. The receptor was isolated from a female donor with Graves disease. The CDR3 DNA reads TGTGCCAGCAGCTTCTTCGAAAACACTGAAGCTTTCTTT. Protein: CASSFFENTEAFF.